This T cell receptor (beta chain) was sequenced during a study of OX40 agonist ivuxolimab in advanced cancers. In this sample, this clone turned up once. The V end was cut by 7 bases, the J end by 2 bases, with 15 bases between. The CDR3 sequence is 14 residues long. Germline CDR1 reads SGHTA; CDR2 reads FQGTGA. TCRdb's copy holds only in-frame clones and misses some; the assay was immunoSEQ multiplex PCR. The sample contains about 94,000 clones, over 75% of which appear only once. The material was CD4+ or CD8+ T cells sorted from blood, obtained in a trial of the OX40 agonist ivuxolimab. The rearrangement links TRBV7-3 to TRBJ2-7, with a tentative D call TRBD1 (5 bases). This receptor was identified in an adult with an advanced solid tumor such as melanoma, head and neck, liver or kidney cancer. CDR3 protein: CASKPNRLPYEQYF. CDR3 DNA sequence: TGTGCCAGCAAACCCAACAGGTTACCCTACGAGCAGTACTTC.